This section outlines one T cell receptor beta chain sequence together with its context. Its specificity is unknown. The nonmyeloablative bone marrow transplants came from related graft donors, with transient mixed chimerism. Unstimulated Tregs (CD4+CD25+CD127-) and CD4+CD25- non-Tregs were sorted from PBMCs. The CDR3 has 13 residues. Germline V gene data show CDR1 as MGHRA and CDR2 as YSYEKL. J lost 8 bases, V lost 4 bases, and 6 bases had no gene match. The data were taken from a study of Tregs in tolerant kidney transplant recipients. General study points: Changing PCR primers prevented nucleotide comparison between some patients' samples. Antigen-driven expansion was suggested because donor-specific Tregs expanded more than all Tregs in tolerant patients. Findings come from small patient numbers and require larger validation.

Sequenced by immunoSEQ multiplex PCR; TCRdb stores in-frame clones only, minus some. The data show 65,000 to 85,000 clones, roughly 90% seen once. The rearrangement links TRBV4-1 to TRBJ1-2, with 8 bases matching TRBD1. The material was CD4+ T cells from blood (PBMCs), obtained 24 months after the transplant. This clonotype was sampled from a human patient who received a combined kidney and bone marrow transplant. Some T cells may be provided by the graft donor. The CDR3 bases are TGCGCCAGCAGCCCGGACAGGGTGCGGGGCTACACCTTC. This sequence encodes CASSPDRVRGYTF.